The entry that follows covers one TCR beta chain sequence. TCRdb's table, derived via immunoSEQ multiplex PCR, lists solely in-frame clones and lacks some. The data show 250,000 to 300,000 clones, roughly 90% seen once. This specimen belongs to a study of blood T cell repertoires in COVID-19. Study background: The cDNA or gDNA used as material had been derived from T cells, B-cell-depleted T cells, or PBMCs.

This CDR3 has 17 residues. The TCR sequence derives from a woman younger than 45 with acute or convalescent COVID-19. The sample comprised peripheral blood. This sequence joins TRBV21-1 and TRBJ2-1; the table's D call, TRBD2, was not checked against the DNA. TRBV21-1 counts as a pseudogene. The CDR3 DNA reads TGTGCCAGCGGGGGGGGAATCGAAGGACTAGCGGGCGATGAGCAGTTCTTC. Translated: CASGGGIEGLAGDEQFF.